These T cell receptor beta chains were read from a single sample in a study of human T cells and chemical hapten exposure. TCRdb passed the RACE reads through MiXCR, listing each CDR3 protein once. The sample records about 170,000 distinct CDR3 sequences, around a quarter being singletons. The source was whole blood, collected in connection with sensitization to the hapten diphenylcyclopropenone (DPC). The receptors were gathered from a woman aged 18-29 years with alopecia areata. Some clones in this sample may be carry-over from other donors' samples. The CDR3 runs from the conserved cysteine through the conserved F or W. The order of the fields is CDR3 DNA, CDR3 protein, J gene, clone size, V gene, D gene. D genes are given only for firm matches. Only part of the rows carry a size: once, few, many, or a class if the clone is expanded.

DNA: TGCAGTGCTAGGAAGACAGGGGACGAGCAGTACTTC
CDR3: CSARKTGDEQYF
J: TRBJ2-7
size: many
V: TRBV20-1
D: TRBD1

DNA: TGTGCCAGCAGCTTAGGGATGAATCTGATCTCTGGAAACACCATATATTTT
CDR3: CASSLGMNLISGNTIYF
J: TRBJ1-3
size: NA
V: TRBV7-6
D: NA

DNA: TGTGCCAGCAGCGTGGGATGGGGCACAGATACGCAGTATTTT
CDR3: CASSVGWGTDTQYF
J: TRBJ2-3
size: NA
V: TRBV7-2
D: NA

DNA: NA
CDR3: CASSSSPRGTYF
J: TRBJ2-5
size: few
V: TRBV6-2/TRBV6-3
D: NA

DNA: TGCAGCGTTGTGGGACAGGGTCTCTACGAGCAGTACTTC
CDR3: CSVVGQGLYEQYF
J: TRBJ2-7
size: NA
V: TRBV29-1
D: TRBD1

DNA: TGTGCCAGCAGTAGTACGACGGAGAGCTCCTATAATTCACCCCTCCACTTT
CDR3: CASSSTTESSYNSPLHF
J: TRBJ1-6
size: NA
V: TRBV6-5
D: NA

DNA: TGCAGTGCTGTGGGGGGGTTGGATGAAAAACTGTTTTTT
CDR3: CSAVGGLDEKLFF
J: TRBJ1-4
size: few
V: TRBV20-1
D: NA

DNA: TGCGCCAGCAGCTTGGCGGGTATTTCGAAGGGTTTCTTT
CDR3: CASSLAGISKGFF
J: TRBJ1-1
size: few
V: TRBV5-1
D: NA

DNA: TGTGCCAGCAGTGAAGGACCCGAGCAGTACTTC
CDR3: CASSEGPEQYF
J: TRBJ2-7
size: NA
V: TRBV5-6
D: NA

DNA: TGCAGTGCTACCCGATTGCCCTCGGAGTACGAGCAGTACTTC
CDR3: CSATRLPSEYEQYF
J: TRBJ2-7
size: few
V: TRBV20-1
D: NA

DNA: TGTGCCAGCACCCGAGGGACCTACGAGCAGTACTTC
CDR3: CASTRGTYEQYF
J: TRBJ2-7
size: NA
V: TRBV21-1
D: NA

DNA: TGTGCCAGCACCTATGACAACAACGTCCTGACTTTC
CDR3: CASTYDNNVLTF
J: TRBJ2-6
size: NA
V: TRBV9
D: NA

DNA: TGCGCCAGCAGCCAATCCCCAGGGGGCGGGTCTGAAGCTTTCTTT
CDR3: CASSQSPGGGSEAFF
J: TRBJ1-1
size: once
V: TRBV4-1
D: TRBD1

DNA: TGCAGCGTTGAGATAACCGGGACCACCCTGTACTTC
CDR3: CSVEITGTTLYF
J: TRBJ2-7
size: NA
V: TRBV29-1
D: NA

DNA: TGCAGCGGCGGGACCAGGAGCTCCTACAATGAGCAGTTCTTC
CDR3: CSGGTRSSYNEQFF
J: TRBJ2-1
size: few
V: TRBV29-1
D: NA

DNA: TGCAGTGCTCTTCGACAGATGAATTCACCCCTCCACTTT
CDR3: CSALRQMNSPLHF
J: TRBJ1-6
size: NA
V: TRBV20-1
D: NA

DNA: TGTGCCAGCAGGCCTCAGACAATGAACACTGAAGCTTTCTTT
CDR3: CASRPQTMNTEAFF
J: TRBJ1-1
size: NA
V: TRBV12-3/TRBV12-4
D: NA

DNA: TGTGCCAGCAGCCCCGGGACAGGGGGCAAGAGCAATCAGCCCCAGTATTTT
CDR3: CASSPGTGGKSNQPQYF
J: TRBJ2-3
size: NA
V: TRBV12-3/TRBV12-4
D: TRBD1

DNA: TGTGCCAGCAGCTTGGTCTCAGATACGCAGTATTTT
CDR3: CASSLVSDTQYF
J: TRBJ2-3
size: many
V: TRBV5-6
D: NA

DNA: TGCGGCACAACGGTCTCCTACAATGAGCAGTTCTTC
CDR3: CGTTVSYNEQFF
J: TRBJ2-1
size: few
V: TRBV20-1
D: NA

DNA: TGTGCCAGCAGTGAACTAGCGGGTTTATTAACAGATACGCAGTATTTT
CDR3: CASSELAGLLTDTQYF
J: TRBJ2-3
size: NA
V: TRBV2
D: TRBD2

DNA: TGCGCCAGCAGCCCCGCCAGAGACAGGGTCGGGAACTATGGCTACACCTTC
CDR3: CASSPARDRVGNYGYTF
J: TRBJ1-2
size: NA
V: TRBV5-1
D: TRBD1

DNA: TGTGCCAGCAGCAGAGAAGCGGGAGGTGTGGACGAGCAGTACTTC
CDR3: CASSREAGGVDEQYF
J: TRBJ2-7
size: once
V: TRBV11-3
D: TRBD2

DNA: TGCGCCAGCAGCTTGGGACAGCGCCAAGCTGAAGCTTTCTTT
CDR3: CASSLGQRQAEAFF
J: TRBJ1-1
size: NA
V: TRBV5-1
D: NA

DNA: TGCAGCGTTGTAGGGGACGGATCCTACGAGCAGTACTTC
CDR3: CSVVGDGSYEQYF
J: TRBJ2-7
size: NA
V: TRBV29-1
D: NA

DNA: TGCGCCAGCAGCCAAGATCGGGCTACTAGCGGAGGAAGTCAAGAGACCCAGTACTTC
CDR3: CASSQDRATSGGSQETQYF
J: TRBJ2-5
size: many
V: TRBV4-1
D: TRBD2

DNA: TGTGCCAGCACTCCACCCGAAAGAACTGAAGCTTTCTTT
CDR3: CASTPPERTEAFF
J: TRBJ1-1
size: NA
V: TRBV6-1
D: NA

DNA: TGTGCCAGCAGGCCCAGGGGGCTGAGCAATCAGCCCCAGCATTTT
CDR3: CASRPRGLSNQPQHF
J: TRBJ1-5
size: NA
V: TRBV2
D: TRBD1